This is a list of T cell receptor beta chains from one sample in a study of glioma-infiltrating T cells after dendritic cell vaccination. The repertoire was sequenced with immunoSEQ multiplex PCR; TCRdb's copy has only in-frame clones and lacks some. The sample holds tens of thousands of clones, around 90% seen once. Here the sequenced sample was blood, taken after dendritic cell vaccination. These receptors all come from a human donor with glioblastoma. Both conserved end residues are part of each CDR3. A D gene is named only where the DNA matches it firmly. Clone size, where shown, is once, few, many, or a class for clones that have expanded.

abundance,v_gene,j_gene,d_gene,len,CDR3aa,CDR3nt
.,TRBV6-6,TRBJ1-5,.,13,CASSLASHQPQHF,TGTGCCAGCAGTTTAGCCTCCCATCAGCCCCAGCATTTT
.,TRBV27,TRBJ1-4,.,16,CASSTGAHFGSEKLFF,TGTGCCAGCAGTACTGGGGCGCACTTCGGGAGTGAAAAACTGTTTTTT
.,TRBV5-6,TRBJ1-5,TRBD1,15,CASSLDGTGDQPQHF,TGTGCCAGCAGCTTGGATGGGACAGGGGATCAGCCCCAGCATTTT
.,TRBV5-1,TRBJ2-2,.,14,CASRFDRAGGELFF,TGCGCCAGCAGGTTCGACAGAGCTGGCGGGGAGCTGTTTTTT
.,TRBV4-1,TRBJ2-1,TRBD1,12,CASSLDRGPQFF,TGCGCCAGCAGCCTGGACAGGGGTCCGCAGTTCTTC
.,TRBV5-8,TRBJ2-6,TRBD1,18,CASSRTGGTPSGANVLTF,TGTGCCAGCAGCCGTACAGGGGGAACCCCCTCTGGGGCCAACGTCCTGACTTTC
.,TRBV18,TRBJ1-2,TRBD1,14,CASSETGQDYGYTF,TGTGCCAGCTCAGAGACGGGACAGGACTATGGCTACACCTTC
.,TRBV5-4,TRBJ1-2,.,13,CASSLDTNYGYTF,TGTGCCAGCAGCTTGGACACTAACTATGGCTACACCTTC
.,TRBV5-1,TRBJ1-1,.,14,CASSPPEGRGEAFF,TGCGCCAGCAGCCCCCCCGAGGGTCGAGGTGAAGCTTTCTTT
.,TRBV6-5,TRBJ1-1,.,15,CASGFRGSLDTEAFF,TGTGCCAGCGGATTTCGGGGTTCCTTGGACACTGAAGCTTTCTTT
.,TRBV18,TRBJ2-7,.,13,CASSPPPGSDQYF,TGTGCCAGCTCACCACCCCCGGGATCCGATCAGTACTTC
.,TRBV5-1,TRBJ1-3,.,16,CASSLTARNSGNTIYF,TGCGCCAGCAGCTTGACTGCCCGTAACTCTGGAAACACCATATATTTT
.,TRBV7-2,TRBJ2-1,.,13,CASSATSIYEQFF,TGTGCCAGCAGCGCGACTAGTATCTATGAGCAGTTCTTC
.,TRBV2,TRBJ1-1,TRBD1,16,CASRTHPGQGNTEAFF,TGTGCCAGCAGGACTCATCCGGGACAGGGGAACACTGAAGCTTTCTTT
.,TRBV7-9,TRBJ1-2,TRBD1,16,CASSPRGQGVNYGYTF,TGTGCCAGCAGCCCGAGGGGTCAGGGGGTTAACTATGGCTACACCTTC
.,TRBV15,TRBJ2-7,TRBD1,16,CATSRFETGGSYEQYF,TGTGCCACCAGCAGATTTGAGACAGGGGGCTCCTACGAGCAGTACTTC
.,TRBV5-1,TRBJ2-7,TRBD2,15,CASSFIGGREYEQYF,TGCGCCAGCAGCTTCATTGGCGGGAGGGAATACGAGCAGTACTTC
few,TRBV11-1,TRBJ2-3,TRBD2,17,CASSSSGRAFGVDTQYF,TGTGCCAGCAGTTCCAGCGGGAGGGCCTTTGGGGTAGATACGCAGTATTTT
.,TRBV6-4,TRBJ2-7,.,13,CASRGLTAPEQYF,TGTGCCAGCAGGGGCCTTACGGCCCCCGAGCAGTACTTC
.,TRBV18,TRBJ2-1,TRBD2,15,CASSGISGKAVEQFF,TGTGCCAGCTCAGGCATTAGCGGGAAAGCGGTTGAGCAGTTCTTC
few,TRBV19,TRBJ1-1,.,9,CASGHEAFF,TGTGCCAGTGGGCATGAAGCTTTCTTT
.,TRBV7-2,TRBJ2-7,.,14,CASSFKASSYEQYF,TGTGCCAGCAGCTTTAAAGCCTCCTCCTACGAGCAGTACTTC
.,TRBV5-1,TRBJ1-4,.,16,CASSLEAAATNEKLFF,TGCGCCAGCAGCTTGGAGGCGGCGGCAACTAATGAAAAACTGTTTTTT
.,TRBV19,TRBJ1-5,TRBD1,17,CASSIAGTATSNQPQHF,TGTGCCAGTAGTATAGCCGGGACAGCCACTAGCAATCAGCCCCAGCATTTT
.,TRBV15,TRBJ2-5,.,12,CATSRDKETQYF,TGTGCCACCAGCAGAGACAAAGAGACCCAGTACTTC
once,TRBV10-1,TRBJ2-2,TRBD2,12,CASSSGARELFF,TGCGCCAGCAGCAGCGGGGCCCGGGAGCTGTTTTTT
.,TRBV7-7,TRBJ2-5,.,11,CASSSGETQYF,TGTGCTAGCAGCTCCGGGGAGACCCAGTACTTC
.,TRBV19,TRBJ2-7,.,13,CASSPVTSYEQYF,TGTGCCAGTAGTCCGGTCACCTCCTACGAGCAGTACTTC
.,TRBV27,TRBJ2-1,.,11,CASSFLNEQFF,TGTGCCAGCAGTTTCTTAAATGAGCAGTTCTTC
.,TRBV30,TRBJ2-5,TRBD2,15,CAWSQGLAGAETQYF,TGTGCCTGGAGCCAAGGACTAGCGGGAGCGGAGACCCAGTACTTC
.,TRBV7-9,TRBJ1-2,.,13,CASSFPPHRDDTF,TGTGCCAGCAGCTTCCCCCCTCACAGGGACGACACCTTC
.,TRBV6-5,TRBJ2-7,TRBD2,13,CASSRGGSYEQYF,TGTGCCAGCAGTCGGGGGGGCTCCTACGAGCAGTACTTC
.,TRBV4-1,TRBJ1-5,.,15,CASSQVGGSNQPQHF,TGCGCCAGCAGCCAAGTTGGGGGGAGCAATCAGCCCCAGCATTTT
once,TRBV27,TRBJ1-2,TRBD1,15,CASSLTDRGRDGYTF,TGTGCCAGCAGCCTTACGGACAGGGGGCGAGATGGCTACACCTTC
.,TRBV11-2,TRBJ2-7,TRBD1,15,CASSLRDRALLEQYF,TGTGCCAGCAGCTTGAGGGACAGGGCCCTCCTCGAGCAGTACTTC
.,TRBV5-4,TRBJ2-7,TRBD2,14,CASSLAGGNSEQYF,TGTGCCAGCAGCCTAGCGGGGGGGAATTCCGAGCAGTACTTC
.,TRBV7-3,TRBJ2-6,.,15,CASSPTRAGANVLTF,TGTGCCAGCAGCCCTACCCGAGCTGGGGCCAACGTCCTGACTTTC
once,TRBV7-2,TRBJ2-7,.,13,CASSFERIYEQYF,TGTGCCAGCAGCTTTGAGCGGATCTACGAGCAGTACTTC
.,TRBV2,TRBJ2-2,.,14,CASSEGRVAGELFF,TGTGCCAGCAGTGAAGGGAGGGTTGCCGGGGAGCTGTTTTTT
.,TRBV25-1,TRBJ1-1,.,13,CASSLGAGTEAFF,TGTGCCAGCAGCTTAGGGGCAGGGACTGAAGCTTTCTTT
.,TRBV19,TRBJ2-7,.,15,CASSFTGLGSYEQYF,TGTGCCAGTAGTTTCACAGGGTTAGGGTCCTACGAGCAGTACTTC
few,TRBV6-1,TRBJ1-3,TRBD1,17,CASSEAWTGGSGNTIYF,TGTGCCAGCAGTGAAGCGTGGACAGGGGGCAGTGGAAACACCATATATTTT
few,TRBV5-1,TRBJ2-3,TRBD2,17,CASSLGAGASGSDTQYF,TGCGCCAGCAGCTTGGGAGCCGGGGCTAGCGGGAGTGATACGCAGTATTTT
.,TRBV28,TRBJ1-2,TRBD1,18,CASSFPGLVGQGTYGYTF,TGTGCCAGCAGTTTTCCGGGGCTTGTGGGACAGGGGACCTATGGCTACACCTTC
once,TRBV5-1,TRBJ1-6,.,15,CASSLVSQGRAPLHF,TGCGCCAGCAGCTTGGTATCCCAGGGAAGGGCACCCCTCCACTTT
.,TRBV5-1,TRBJ2-2,.,13,CASSLRDTGELFF,TGCGCCAGCAGCTTAAGAGACACCGGGGAGCTGTTTTTT